Sequencing of this T cell receptor (beta chain) was carried out in a study of T-cell reconstitution after alpha-beta-depleted transplantation in children. Overall study findings and caveats: It was surviving recipient T cells and thymic progenitors that gave some patients high TCRbeta diversity at day 60. The origin of alpha-beta T cells about two months after transplant was reportedly several hundred expanded graft clones. The authors attributed T-cell counts and diversity one year after transplant mostly to newly produced T cells.

The authors prepared the TCRbeta library with unique molecular identifiers. TCRdb ran MiXCR on the PCR reads and lists one entry per CDR3 protein. The sample has around 600,000 distinct CDR3 sequences, 23% seen once. This clonotype was seen ten or more times. The antigen is undetermined. The clonotype originates from a boy under two years old who had a stem cell transplant for acute myeloid leukemia, so the T cells may come from the graft donor. The material sequenced was PBMCs, mostly from graft donor cells, taken 360 days after TCRalphabeta/CD19-depleted stem cell transplant.

The CDR3 DNA reads TGCGCCAGCAGTGACGCGATTCTGGGAGGGGGGACCCAGTACTTC. Its translation: CASSDAILGGGTQYF. This chain connects TRBV10-2 to TRBJ2-5; tentatively, D is TRBD2 (7 bases). The CDR3 sequence is 15 residues long. The germline V and J ends were trimmed by 3 bases and 7 bases, with 18 bases remaining between them. Germline values: CDR1 WSHSY, CDR2 SAAADI.